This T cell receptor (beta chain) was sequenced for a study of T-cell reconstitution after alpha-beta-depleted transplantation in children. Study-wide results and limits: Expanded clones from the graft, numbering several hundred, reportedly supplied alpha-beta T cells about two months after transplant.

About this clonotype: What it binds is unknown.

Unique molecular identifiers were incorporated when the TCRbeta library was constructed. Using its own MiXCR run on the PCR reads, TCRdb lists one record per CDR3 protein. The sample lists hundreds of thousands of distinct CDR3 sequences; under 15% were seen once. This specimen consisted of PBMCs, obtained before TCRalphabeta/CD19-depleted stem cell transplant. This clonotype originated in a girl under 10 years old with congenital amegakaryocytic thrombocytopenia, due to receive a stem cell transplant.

The CDR3 loop reads CASSQQLSSSSTDTQYF. As DNA, the CDR3 is TGTGCCAGCAGCCAACAGCTGAGCAGTTCTAGCACAGATACGCAGTATTTT. The chain links TRBV3-1 to TRBJ2-3; no reliable D call. Germline V gene sequence: CDR1 LGHDT, CDR2 YNNKEL (reference sequence). Trimming took off 2 bases at V and 0 bases at J, with 15 bases between the two ends. There are 17 residues in the CDR3.